This record covers a single T cell receptor (beta chain). Germline V gene data show CDR1 as WSHSY and CDR2 as SAAADI. This CDR3 is 14 amino acids long. With V trimmed by 6 bases and J by 6 bases, 6 bases remained unmatched. This sample was included in a study of blood T cell repertoires in COVID-19. About the study: COVID-19 samples from acute and convalescent phases originated in the United States, Italy and Spain. T cells, B-cell-depleted T cells, or PBMCs provided the cDNA or gDNA that served as material.

Profiling relied on immunoSEQ multiplex PCR, and the TCRdb table lists in-frame clones only, not all of them. The table lists some 70,000 clones, about four fifths of them singletons. This chain uses TRBV10-2 with TRBJ1-5, with TRBD1 matching over 9 bases. The sequence was obtained from a woman in her seventies with acute or convalescent COVID-19. Sequencing input: peripheral blood. DNA for the CDR3: TGCGCCAGCAGGGGACAGGGTGGGAGTCAGCCCCAGCATTTT. Protein product: CASRGQGGSQPQHF.